The rows below give T cell receptor beta chains drawn from one sample of a study of cytomegalovirus exposure and HLA in healthy donors. Data came from immunoSEQ multiplex PCR; TCRdb stores just in-frame clones and leaves some out. The sample gives 90,000 to 110,000 clones, around 81% of which show up once; around 2.2% is in the top ten. The sample was PBMCs. The receptor source for this set is a woman in her twenties or thirties in good health and CMV-seronegative. Each CDR3 is given with its conserved first and last residue. The D gene is left open where the match is weak. For some rows the clone size is stated as once, few or many, or as a class when expanded; others skip it.

clone size	D gene	V gene	CDR3 length	J gene	CDR3 protein	CDR3 DNA
NA	NA	TRBV7-9	14	TRBJ1-3	CASSRGTDGNTIYF	TGTGCCAGCAGCCGTGGGACTGATGGAAACACCATATATTTT
NA	TRBD2	TRBV30	19	TRBJ2-1	CAWSLSGILPELRYNEQFF	TGTGCCTGGAGTTTAAGCGGGATTTTACCCGAACTTCGGTACAATGAGCAGTTCTTC
NA	NA	TRBV5-1	14	TRBJ1-3	CASRPTVSGNTIYF	TGCGCCAGCAGACCAACAGTGTCTGGAAACACCATATATTTT
NA	TRBD1	TRBV5-6	15	TRBJ2-7	CASSCKPGQGHEQYF	TGTGCCAGCAGCTGTAAACCGGGACAGGGTCACGAGCAGTACTTC
once	NA	TRBV6-1	13	TRBJ2-4	CASTGSAKNIQYF	TGTGCCAGCACCGGGAGTGCCAAAAACATTCAGTACTTC
NA	NA	TRBV28	14	TRBJ2-3	CASSLGGSTDTQYF	TGTGCCAGCAGTTTGGGCGGGAGCACAGATACGCAGTATTTT
NA	TRBD1	TRBV2	14	TRBJ1-3	CASSPPGQGNTIYF	TGTGCCAGCAGTCCGCCGGGACAGGGAAACACCATATATTTT
NA	TRBD2	TRBV19	15	TRBJ2-7	CASSTLAGVGYEQYF	TGTGCCAGTAGTACGCTAGCGGGAGTTGGCTACGAGCAGTACTTC
few	NA	TRBV15	15	TRBJ2-3	CATSGDFLRADTQYF	TGTGCCACCAGCGGAGACTTCCTGAGGGCAGATACGCAGTATTTT
NA	NA	TRBV9	15	TRBJ2-2	CASSVEQGGTGELFF	TGTGCCAGCAGCGTAGAACAGGGGGGGACCGGGGAGCTGTTTTTT
NA	TRBD1	TRBV6-1	15	TRBJ2-3	CASSGGQGRTDTQYF	TGTGCCAGCAGTGGGGGACAGGGGAGAACAGATACGCAGTATTTT
NA	NA	TRBV28	11	TRBJ2-7	CASSFLREQYF	TGTGCCAGCAGTTTTCTCCGTGAGCAGTACTTC
NA	NA	TRBV27	12	TRBJ2-2	CASSPYTGELFF	TGTGCCAGCAGCCCGTACACCGGGGAGCTGTTTTTT
few	NA	TRBV9	17	TRBJ1-3	CASSPMEAGTWGNTIYF	TGTGCCAGCAGCCCAATGGAGGCGGGAACCTGGGGAAACACCATATATTTT
NA	NA	TRBV7-9	16	TRBJ1-4	CASSPPRAPEGEKLFF	TGTGCCAGCAGCCCACCCCGCGCCCCGGAGGGGGAAAAACTGTTTTTT
once	TRBD2	TRBV7-8	16	TRBJ2-1	CASSQQGLAGLSEQFF	TGTGCCAGCAGCCAACAGGGTCTAGCGGGATTGTCTGAGCAGTTCTTC
few	NA	TRBV4-1	19	TRBJ2-2	CASTDRASGRAWNTGELFF	TGCGCCAGCACCGACAGGGCCTCCGGGAGGGCGTGGAACACCGGGGAGCTGTTTTTT
NA	TRBD1	TRBV5-1	14	TRBJ2-5	CASSETGGRETQYF	TGCGCCAGCAGCGAAACAGGGGGGCGGGAGACCCAGTACTTC
NA	TRBD1	TRBV27	19	TRBJ2-6	CASSFLTRDRGLGANVLTF	TGTGCCAGCAGTTTTCTCACCCGGGACAGGGGTCTTGGGGCCAACGTCCTGACTTTC
NA	TRBD1	TRBV4-2	14	TRBJ1-1	CASSQAQGVPEAFF	TGTGCCAGCAGCCAAGCCCAGGGGGTTCCTGAAGCTTTCTTT
few	TRBD1	TRBV5-1	14	TRBJ2-5	CASSLRQGSETQYF	TGCGCCAGCAGCTTGCGACAGGGAAGCGAGACCCAGTACTTC
NA	TRBD1	TRBV27	16	TRBJ2-7	CASSPLYGTGFYEQYF	TGTGCCAGCAGTCCACTCTACGGGACAGGGTTCTACGAGCAGTACTTC
NA	NA	TRBV7-9	17	TRBJ2-4	CASSSRGRGLAKNIQYF	TGTGCCAGCAGCTCGAGAGGCCGGGGTTTAGCCAAAAACATTCAGTACTTC
NA	NA	TRBV5-1	15	TRBJ2-5	CASSLGVGRGETQYF	TGCGCCAGCAGCTTAGGGGTGGGCCGTGGAGAGACCCAGTACTTC